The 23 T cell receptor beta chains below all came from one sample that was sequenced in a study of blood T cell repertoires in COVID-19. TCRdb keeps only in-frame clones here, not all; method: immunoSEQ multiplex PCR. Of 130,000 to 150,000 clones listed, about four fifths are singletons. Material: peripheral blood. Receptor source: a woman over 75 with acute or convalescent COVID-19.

The CDR3 is CASSSRVEAFF. DNA for the CDR3: TGTGCCAGCAGCTCCAGGGTGGAAGCTTTCTTT. The chain is built from TRBV5-5 and TRBJ1-1, with a tentative D call TRBD1 (5 bases). The ends were cut back, 3 bases at V and 8 bases at J, with 8 bases in the middle. The CDR3 is made up of 11 amino acids. Germline lookup yields CDR1 SGHKS and CDR2 YYEKEE (reference sequence).

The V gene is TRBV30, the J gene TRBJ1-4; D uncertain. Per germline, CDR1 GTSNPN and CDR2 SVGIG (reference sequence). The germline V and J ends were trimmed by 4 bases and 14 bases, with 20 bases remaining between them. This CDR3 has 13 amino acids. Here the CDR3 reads CAWTVQDGEGLFF. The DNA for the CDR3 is TGTGCCTGGACCGTCCAAGACGGAGAGGGCCTGTTTTTT.

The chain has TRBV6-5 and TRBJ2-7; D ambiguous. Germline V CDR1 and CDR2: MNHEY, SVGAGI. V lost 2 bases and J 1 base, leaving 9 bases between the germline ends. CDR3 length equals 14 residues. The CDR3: CASSYDPGSYEQYF. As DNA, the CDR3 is TGTGCCAGCAGTTACGATCCAGGATCCTACGAGCAGTACTTC.

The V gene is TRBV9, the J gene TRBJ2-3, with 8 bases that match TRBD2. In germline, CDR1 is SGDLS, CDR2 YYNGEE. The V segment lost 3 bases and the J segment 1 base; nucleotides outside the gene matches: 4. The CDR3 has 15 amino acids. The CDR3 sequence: CASSGSGVGTDTQYF. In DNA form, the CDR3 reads TGTGCCAGCAGCGGTAGCGGGGTTGGCACAGATACGCAGTATTTT.

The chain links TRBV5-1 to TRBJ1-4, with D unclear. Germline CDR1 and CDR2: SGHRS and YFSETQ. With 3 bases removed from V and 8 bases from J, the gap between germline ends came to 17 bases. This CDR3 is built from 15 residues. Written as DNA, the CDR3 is TGCGCCAGCAGCTCAGAGGGCAGTCTCAGAGAAAAACTGTTTTTT. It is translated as CASSSEGSLREKLFF.

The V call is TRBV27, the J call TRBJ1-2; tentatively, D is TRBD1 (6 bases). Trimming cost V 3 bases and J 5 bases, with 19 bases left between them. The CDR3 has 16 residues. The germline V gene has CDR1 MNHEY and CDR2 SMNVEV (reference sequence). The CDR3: CASSFRGGRDPYGYTF. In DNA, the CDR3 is TGTGCCAGCAGTTTCAGGGGAGGGAGGGACCCATATGGCTACACCTTC.

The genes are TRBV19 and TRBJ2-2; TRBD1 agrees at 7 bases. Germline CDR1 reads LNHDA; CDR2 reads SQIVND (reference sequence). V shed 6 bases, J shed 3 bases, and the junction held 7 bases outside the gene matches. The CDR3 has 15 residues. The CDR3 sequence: CASSMPTGDTGELFF. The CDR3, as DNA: TGTGCCAGTAGCATGCCTACAGGGGACACCGGGGAGCTGTTTTTT.

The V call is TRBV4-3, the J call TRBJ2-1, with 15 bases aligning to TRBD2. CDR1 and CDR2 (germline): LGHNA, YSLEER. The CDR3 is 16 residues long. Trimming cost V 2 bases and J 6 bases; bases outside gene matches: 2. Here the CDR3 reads CASSQRTSGGVNEQFF. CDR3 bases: TGCGCCAGCAGCCAACGGACTAGCGGGGGGGTCAATGAGCAGTTCTTC.

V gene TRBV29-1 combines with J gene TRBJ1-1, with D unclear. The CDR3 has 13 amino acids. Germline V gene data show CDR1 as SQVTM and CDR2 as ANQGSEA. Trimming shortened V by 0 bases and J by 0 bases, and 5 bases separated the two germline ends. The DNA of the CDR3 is TGCAGCGTTGAAGAGACAATGAACACTGAAGCTTTCTTT. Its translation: CSVEETMNTEAFF.

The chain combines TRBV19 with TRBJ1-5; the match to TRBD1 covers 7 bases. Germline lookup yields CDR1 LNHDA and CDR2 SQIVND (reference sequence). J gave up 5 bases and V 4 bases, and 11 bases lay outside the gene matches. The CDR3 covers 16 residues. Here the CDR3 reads CASSTKGAGKDQPQHF. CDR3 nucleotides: TGTGCCAGTAGTACCAAGGGGGCAGGGAAGGATCAGCCCCAGCATTTT.

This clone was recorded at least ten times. This CDR3 reads CASSQLSGGTDTQYF. DNA for the CDR3: TGTGCCAGCAGCCAACTCAGCGGGGGTACAGATACGCAGTATTTT. V gene TRBV14 combines with J gene TRBJ2-3, with 8 bases lining up with TRBD2. There are 15 residues in the CDR3. CDR1 and CDR2 (germline): SGHDN, FVKESK. J gave up 3 bases and V 2 bases, and 4 bases lay outside the gene matches.

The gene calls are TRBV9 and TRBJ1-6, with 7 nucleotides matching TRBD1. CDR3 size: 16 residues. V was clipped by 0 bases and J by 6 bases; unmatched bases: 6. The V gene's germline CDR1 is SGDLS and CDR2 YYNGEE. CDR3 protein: CASSVDPGTVNSPLHF. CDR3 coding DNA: TGTGCCAGCAGCGTAGATCCGGGGACAGTTAATTCACCCCTCCACTTT.

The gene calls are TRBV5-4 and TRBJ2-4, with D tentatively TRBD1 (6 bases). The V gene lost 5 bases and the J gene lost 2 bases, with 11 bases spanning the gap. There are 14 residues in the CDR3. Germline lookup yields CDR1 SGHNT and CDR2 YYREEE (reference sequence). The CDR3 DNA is TGTGCCAGCAGTTTACAGGGAACCAAAAACATTCAGTACTTC. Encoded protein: CASSLQGTKNIQYF.

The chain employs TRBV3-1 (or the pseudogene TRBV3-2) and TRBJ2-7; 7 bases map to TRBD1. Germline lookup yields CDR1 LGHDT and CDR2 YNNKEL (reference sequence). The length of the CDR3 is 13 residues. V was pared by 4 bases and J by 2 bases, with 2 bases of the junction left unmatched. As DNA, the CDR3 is TGTGCCAGCAGCCCGGGACAGACCTACGAGCAGTACTTC. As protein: CASSPGQTYEQYF.

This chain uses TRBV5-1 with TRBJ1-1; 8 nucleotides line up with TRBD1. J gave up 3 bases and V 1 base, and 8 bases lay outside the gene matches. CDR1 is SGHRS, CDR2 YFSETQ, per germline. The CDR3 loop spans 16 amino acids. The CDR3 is CASSLRQGTGDTEAFF. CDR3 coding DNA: TGCGCCAGCAGCTTGCGACAGGGGACCGGGGACACTGAAGCTTTCTTT.

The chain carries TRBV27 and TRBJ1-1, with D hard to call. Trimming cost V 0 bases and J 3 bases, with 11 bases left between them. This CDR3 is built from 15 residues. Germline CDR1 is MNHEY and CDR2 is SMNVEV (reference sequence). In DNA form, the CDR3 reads TGTGCCAGCAGTTTATCCCGGGGAGGGTACACTGAAGCTTTCTTT. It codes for CASSLSRGGYTEAFF.

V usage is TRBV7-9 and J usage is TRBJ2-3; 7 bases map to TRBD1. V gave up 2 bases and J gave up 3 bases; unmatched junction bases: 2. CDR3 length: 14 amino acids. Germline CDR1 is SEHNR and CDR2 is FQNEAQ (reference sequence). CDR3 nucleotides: TGTGCCAGCAGCTTACGGACAGGTACAGATACGCAGTATTTT. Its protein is CASSLRTGTDTQYF.

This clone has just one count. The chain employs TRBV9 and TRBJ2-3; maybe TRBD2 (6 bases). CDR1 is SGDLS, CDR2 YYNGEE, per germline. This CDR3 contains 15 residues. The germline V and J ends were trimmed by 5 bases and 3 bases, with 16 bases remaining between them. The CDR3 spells CASRIGARETDTQYF. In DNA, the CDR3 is TGTGCCAGCAGGATCGGGGCCCGGGAGACAGATACGCAGTATTTT.

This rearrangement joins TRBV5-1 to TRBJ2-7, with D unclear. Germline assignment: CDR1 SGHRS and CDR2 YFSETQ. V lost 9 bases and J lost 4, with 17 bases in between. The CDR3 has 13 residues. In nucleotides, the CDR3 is TGCGCCAACCAGACGGGTTCGGGTTACGAGCAGTACTTC. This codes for CANQTGSGYEQYF.

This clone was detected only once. CDR3: CASSGRGGRNEQFF. In DNA, the CDR3 is TGCGCCAGCAGCGGGCGGGGGGGCAGGAATGAGCAGTTCTTC. V gene TRBV4-1 combines with J gene TRBJ2-1; 9 nucleotides align to TRBD2. Unmatched junction bases numbered 6, after V lost 5 bases and J lost 7 bases. In germline, CDR1 is MGHRA, CDR2 YSYEKL. CDR3 length equals 14 residues.

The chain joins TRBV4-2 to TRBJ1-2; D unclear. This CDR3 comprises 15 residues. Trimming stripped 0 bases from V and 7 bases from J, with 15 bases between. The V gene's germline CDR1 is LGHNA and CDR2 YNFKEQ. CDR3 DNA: TGTGCCAGCAGCCAAGATAACCGCGGCCGGAGTGGCTACACCTTC. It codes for CASSQDNRGRSGYTF.

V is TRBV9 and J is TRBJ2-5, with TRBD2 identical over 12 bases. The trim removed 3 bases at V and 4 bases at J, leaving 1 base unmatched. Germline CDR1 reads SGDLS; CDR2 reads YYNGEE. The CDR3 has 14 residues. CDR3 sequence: CASSEGLAGETQYF. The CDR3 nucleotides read TGTGCCAGCAGCGAGGGACTAGCGGGAGAGACCCAGTACTTC.

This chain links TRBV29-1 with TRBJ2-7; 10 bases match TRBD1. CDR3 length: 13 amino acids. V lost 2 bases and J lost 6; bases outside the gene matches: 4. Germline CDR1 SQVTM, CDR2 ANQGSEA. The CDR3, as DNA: TGCAGCGTTGAATTGGGACAGGGGAGCGAGCAGTACTTC. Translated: CSVELGQGSEQYF.